This T cell receptor beta chain was identified in a study of T-cell reconstitution after alpha-beta-depleted transplantation in children. This clonotype was picked up one time. As it was prepared, the TCRbeta library received unique molecular identifiers. TCRdb redid the calling of the PCR reads with MiXCR, one entry per CDR3 protein. Of about 240,000 distinct CDR3 sequences listed, more than 10% were seen once; the top ten hold around 2.5%. Germline assignment: CDR1 MGHRA and CDR2 YSYEKL. This CDR3 contains 16 residues. V lost 3 bases and J lost 0, with 14 bases in between. V and J are TRBV4-1 and TRBJ1-1; tentatively, D is TRBD1 (5 bases). Sequencing was performed on PBMCs from the stem cell graft donor, taken from the stem cell graft. The sequence was collected from a human donor who donated a stem cell graft to a child with acute lymphoblastic leukemia. As DNA, the CDR3 is TGCGCCAGCAGCCAGCCCGGGGACGGGGTGAACACTGAAGCTTTCTTT. Translating it yields CASSQPGDGVNTEAFF.